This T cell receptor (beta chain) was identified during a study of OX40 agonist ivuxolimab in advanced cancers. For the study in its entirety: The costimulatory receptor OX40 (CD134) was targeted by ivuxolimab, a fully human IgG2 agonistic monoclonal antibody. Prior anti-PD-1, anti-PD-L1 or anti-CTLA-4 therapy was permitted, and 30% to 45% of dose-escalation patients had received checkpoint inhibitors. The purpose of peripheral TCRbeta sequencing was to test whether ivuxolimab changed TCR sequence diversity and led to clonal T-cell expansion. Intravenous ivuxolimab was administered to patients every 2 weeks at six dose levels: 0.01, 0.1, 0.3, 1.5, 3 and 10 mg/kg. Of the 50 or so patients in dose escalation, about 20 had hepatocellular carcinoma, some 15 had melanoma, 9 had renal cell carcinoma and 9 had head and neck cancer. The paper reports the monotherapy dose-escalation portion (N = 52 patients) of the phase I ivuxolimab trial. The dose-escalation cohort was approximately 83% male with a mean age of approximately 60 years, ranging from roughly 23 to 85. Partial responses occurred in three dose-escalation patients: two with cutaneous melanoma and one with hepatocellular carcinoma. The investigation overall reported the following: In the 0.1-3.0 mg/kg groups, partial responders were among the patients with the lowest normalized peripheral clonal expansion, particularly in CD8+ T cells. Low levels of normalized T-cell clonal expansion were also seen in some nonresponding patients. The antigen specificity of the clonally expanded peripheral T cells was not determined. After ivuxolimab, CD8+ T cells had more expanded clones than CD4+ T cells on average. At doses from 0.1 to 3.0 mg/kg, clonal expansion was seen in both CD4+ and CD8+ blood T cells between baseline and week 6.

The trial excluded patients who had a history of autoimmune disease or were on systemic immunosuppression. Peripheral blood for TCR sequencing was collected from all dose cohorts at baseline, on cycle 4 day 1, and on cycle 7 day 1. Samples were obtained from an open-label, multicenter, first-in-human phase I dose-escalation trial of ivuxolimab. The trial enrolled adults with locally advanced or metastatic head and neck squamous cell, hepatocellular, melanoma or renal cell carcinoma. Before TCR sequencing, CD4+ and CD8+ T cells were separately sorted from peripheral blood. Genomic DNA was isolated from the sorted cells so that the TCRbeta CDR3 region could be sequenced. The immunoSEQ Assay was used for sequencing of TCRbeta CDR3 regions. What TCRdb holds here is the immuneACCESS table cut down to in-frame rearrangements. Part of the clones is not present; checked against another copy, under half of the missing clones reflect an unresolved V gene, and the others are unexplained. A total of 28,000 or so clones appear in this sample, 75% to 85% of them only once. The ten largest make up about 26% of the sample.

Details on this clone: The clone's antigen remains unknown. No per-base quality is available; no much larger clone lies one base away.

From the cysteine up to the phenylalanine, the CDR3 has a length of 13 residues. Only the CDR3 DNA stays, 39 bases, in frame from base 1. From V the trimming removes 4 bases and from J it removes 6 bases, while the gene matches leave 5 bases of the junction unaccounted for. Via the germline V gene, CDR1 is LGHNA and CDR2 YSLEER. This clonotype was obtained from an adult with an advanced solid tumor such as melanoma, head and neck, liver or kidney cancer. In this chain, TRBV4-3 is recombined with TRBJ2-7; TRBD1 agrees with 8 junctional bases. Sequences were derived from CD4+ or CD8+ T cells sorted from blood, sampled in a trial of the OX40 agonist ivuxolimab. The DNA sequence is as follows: TGCGCCAGCAGCCTTCGGACAGGGCGCGAGCAGTACTTC. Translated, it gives CASSLRTGREQYF.